The 10 T cell receptor beta chains in this list originate from one sample, sequenced in a study of early T cells in non-severe SARS-CoV-2 infection. In TCRdb, the 5' RACE reads were re-called with MiXCR into one record per CDR3 protein. In the table there are more than 20,000 distinct CDR3 sequences, 4% to 4.5% of which are singletons. Sample: whole blood. Every receptor here comes from an adult who was a healthcare worker with PCR-confirmed SARS-CoV-2 infection or an uninfected control (not recorded which).

This clonotype was observed many times. The chain recombines TRBV3-1 with TRBJ1-5; D is undetermined. The CDR3 covers 15 residues. CDR1 is LGHDT and CDR2 is YNNKEL in the germline V gene (reference sequence). V lost 1 base, J lost 9 bases, and 16 bases lay in between. The CDR3 nucleotides are TGTGCCAGCAGCCAAGGAGGGAAGGGCGTAACGCCCCAGCATTTT. Translation gives CASSQGGKGVTPQHF.

By share of the sample, this clonotype is medium-sized. The chain carries TRBV10-1 and TRBJ2-2; D ambiguous. Trimming shortened V by 3 bases and J by 2 bases, and 7 bases separated the two germline ends. The CDR3 has 14 residues. Germline V gene lookup returns CDR1 WNHNN and CDR2 SYGVQD (reference sequence). The CDR3 here is CASSENLNTGELFF. DNA of the CDR3: TGCGCCAGCAGTGAAAATCTAAACACCGGGGAGCTGTTTTTT.

This clonotype has ten or more counts. This chain links TRBV20-1 with TRBJ2-1, with 9 nucleotides matching TRBD2. The length of the CDR3 is 14 residues. Germline V gene lookup returns CDR1 DFQATT and CDR2 SNEGSKA (reference sequence). The trim removed 3 bases at V and 5 bases at J, leaving 5 bases unmatched. The CDR3 DNA sequence: TGCAGTGCTAGGGGGACTAGCACACACAATGAGCAGTTCTTC. Protein product: CSARGTSTHNEQFF.

By share of the sample, this clonotype is medium-sized (0.01 to 0.1%). The chain recombines TRBV30 with TRBJ2-6, with D possibly being TRBD1 (5 bases). The CDR3 contains 14 residues. CDR1 and CDR2 from the germline V gene are GTSNPN and SVGIG (reference sequence). Trimming took off 0 bases at V and 2 bases at J, with 5 bases between the two ends. In DNA, the CDR3 is TGTGCCTGGAGTGTACAGGCTGGGGCCAACGTCCTGACTTTC. Its protein is CAWSVQAGANVLTF.

Ten or more counts support this clonotype. V and J are TRBV5-1 and TRBJ2-2, with D possibly TRBD1 on 5 matching bases. Trimming shortened V by 4 bases and J by 0 bases, and 13 bases separated the two germline ends. The CDR3 is made up of 16 amino acids. CDR1 is SGHRS and CDR2 is YFSETQ in the germline V gene. In DNA, the CDR3 is TGCGCCAGCAGCCCGCGTAGGGGCGCGAACACCGGGGAGCTGTTTTTT. Amino acids: CASSPRRGANTGELFF.

The chain recombines TRBV25-1 with TRBJ1-1, with no clear D. The ends were cut back, 0 bases at V and 10 bases at J, with 6 bases in the middle. CDR1 and CDR2 (germline): MGHDK, SYGVNS. The CDR3 is made up of 11 amino acids. CDR3 DNA: TGTGCCAGCAGTGAATACTGGGCAGCTTTCTTT. Translation gives CASSEYWAAFF.

In the case of this clonotype: Just one base apart from a much larger clone, this may be a read error. The chain is built from TRBV29-1 and TRBJ1-2, with 8 bases lining up with TRBD1. In germline, CDR1 is SQVTM, CDR2 ANQGSEA. The CDR3 runs to 11 residues. V shed 4 bases and J 7 bases; nucleotides not matched to a gene: 2. CDR3 protein: CSVGTGSGYTF. For the CDR3, the DNA is TGCAGCGTTGGGACAGGGAGTGGCTACACCTTC.

In its sample, this clonotype was seen many times. The genes are TRBV29-1 and TRBJ2-4; a weak D match, TRBD2 (6 bases). Germline CDR1 is SQVTM and CDR2 is ANQGSEA. The CDR3 length is 12 residues. The CDR3 reads CSAGHGGNIQYF. The CDR3 DNA reads TGCAGTGCTGGACACGGGGGAAACATTCAGTACTTC.

Many counts were recorded for this clonotype. The chain combines TRBV5-4 with TRBJ2-7, with 10 bases fitting TRBD2. V dropped 5 bases and J dropped 2; count of bases not matched to a gene: 4. CDR1 is SGHNT, CDR2 YYREEE, per germline (reference sequence). CDR3 length equals 14 residues. The CDR3 sequence is CASRSSGGPYEQYF. CDR3 DNA sequence: TGTGCCAGCAGGTCTAGCGGGGGACCCTACGAGCAGTACTTC.

This clonotype was counted at least ten times. The chain carries TRBV20-1 and TRBJ1-1, with 8 nucleotides matching TRBD1. The length of the CDR3 is 15 residues. Germline values: CDR1 DFQATT, CDR2 SNEGSKA (reference sequence). The J segment lost 4 bases and the V segment lost 5 bases, leaving 12 bases of the junction unmatched. The CDR3 region is CSAPSYRGFVTEAFF. The CDR3 DNA reads as TGCAGTGCTCCCTCCTACAGGGGGTTCGTCACTGAAGCTTTCTTT.